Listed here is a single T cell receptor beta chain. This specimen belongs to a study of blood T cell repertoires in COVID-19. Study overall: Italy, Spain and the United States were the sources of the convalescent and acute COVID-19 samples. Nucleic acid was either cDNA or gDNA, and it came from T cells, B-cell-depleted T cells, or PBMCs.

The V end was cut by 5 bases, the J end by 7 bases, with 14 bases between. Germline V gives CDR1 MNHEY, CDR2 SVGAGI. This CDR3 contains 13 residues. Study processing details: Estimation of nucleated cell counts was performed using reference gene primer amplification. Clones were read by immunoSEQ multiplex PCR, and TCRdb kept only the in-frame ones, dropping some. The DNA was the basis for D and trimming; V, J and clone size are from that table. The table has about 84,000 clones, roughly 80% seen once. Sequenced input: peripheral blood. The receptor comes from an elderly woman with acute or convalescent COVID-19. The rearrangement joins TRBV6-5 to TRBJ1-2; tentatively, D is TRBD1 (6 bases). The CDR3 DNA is TGTGCCAGCAGTCGCGACCGAGGGGGTGGCTACACCTTC. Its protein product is CASSRDRGGGYTF.